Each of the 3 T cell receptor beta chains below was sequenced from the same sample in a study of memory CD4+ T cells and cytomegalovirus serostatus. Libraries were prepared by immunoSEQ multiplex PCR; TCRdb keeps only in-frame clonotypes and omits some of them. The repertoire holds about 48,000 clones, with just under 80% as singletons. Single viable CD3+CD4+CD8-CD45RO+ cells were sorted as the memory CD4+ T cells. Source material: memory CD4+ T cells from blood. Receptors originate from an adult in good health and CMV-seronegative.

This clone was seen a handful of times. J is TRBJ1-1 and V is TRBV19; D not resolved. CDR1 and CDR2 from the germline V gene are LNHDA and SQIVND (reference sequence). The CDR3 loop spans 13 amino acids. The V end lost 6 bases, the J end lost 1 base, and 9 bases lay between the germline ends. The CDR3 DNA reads TGTGCCAGTAGATTAGACTGGAACACTGAAGCTTTCTTT. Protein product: CASRLDWNTEAFF.

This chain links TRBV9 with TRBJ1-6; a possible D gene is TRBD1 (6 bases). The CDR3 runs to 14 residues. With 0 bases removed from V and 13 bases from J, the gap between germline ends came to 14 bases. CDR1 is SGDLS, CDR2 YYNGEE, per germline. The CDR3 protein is CASSVGQEPSPLHF. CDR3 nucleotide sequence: TGTGCCAGCAGCGTAGGACAGGAGCCCTCCCCCCTCCACTTT.

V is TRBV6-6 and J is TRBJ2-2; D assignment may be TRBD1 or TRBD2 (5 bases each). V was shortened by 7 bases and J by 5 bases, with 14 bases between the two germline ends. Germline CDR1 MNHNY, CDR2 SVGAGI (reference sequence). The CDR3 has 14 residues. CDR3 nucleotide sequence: TGTGCCAGCAACCAGTTGGGGGAAACCGGGGAGCTGTTTTTT. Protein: CASNQLGETGELFF.